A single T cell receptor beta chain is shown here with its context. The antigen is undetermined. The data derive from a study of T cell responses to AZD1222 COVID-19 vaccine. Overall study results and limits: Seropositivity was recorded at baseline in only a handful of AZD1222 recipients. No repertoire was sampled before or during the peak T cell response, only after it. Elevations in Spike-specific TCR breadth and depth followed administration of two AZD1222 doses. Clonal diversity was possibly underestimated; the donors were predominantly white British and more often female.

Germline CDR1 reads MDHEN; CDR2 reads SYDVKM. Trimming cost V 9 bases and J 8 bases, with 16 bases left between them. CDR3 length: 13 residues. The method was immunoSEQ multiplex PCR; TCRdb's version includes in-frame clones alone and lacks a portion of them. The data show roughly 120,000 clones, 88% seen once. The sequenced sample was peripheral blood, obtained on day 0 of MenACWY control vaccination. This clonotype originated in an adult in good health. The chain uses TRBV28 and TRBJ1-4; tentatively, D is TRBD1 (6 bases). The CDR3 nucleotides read TGTGCCAGTCAGGGAGGCGGGGGCGAAAAACTGTTTTTT. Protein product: CASQGGGGEKLFF.